These T cell receptor beta chains were read from a single sample in a study of OX40 agonist ivuxolimab in advanced cancers. Profiling relied on immunoSEQ multiplex PCR, and the TCRdb table lists in-frame clones only, not all of them. The sample contains 40,000 to 50,000 clones, around 87% of which appear only once. The sample consisted of CD4+ or CD8+ T cells sorted from blood, taken in a trial of the OX40 agonist ivuxolimab. All receptors come from an adult with an advanced solid tumor such as melanoma, head and neck, liver or kidney cancer. CDR3s include the opening cysteine and the closing phenylalanine or tryptophan. The order of the fields is CDR3 protein, CDR3 DNA, V gene, clone size, CDR3 length, J gene, D gene. D genes are given only for firm matches. Rows give clone size only sometimes, using once, few, many, or a class for an expanded clone.

cdr3_aa: CASRLISNTGELFF
cdr3_nt: TGTGCCAGCCGCCTCATATCGAACACCGGGGAGCTGTTTTTT
v_call: TRBV19
clone_size: .
cdr3_length: 14
j_call: TRBJ2-2
d_call: .

cdr3_aa: CASSRGTSGGRTETQYF
cdr3_nt: TGTGCCAGCAGCAGAGGGACTAGCGGGGGAAGGACGGAGACCCAGTACTTC
v_call: TRBV11-2
clone_size: .
cdr3_length: 17
j_call: TRBJ2-5
d_call: TRBD2

cdr3_aa: CASSGPPGQVNPAEFF
cdr3_nt: TGTGCCAGCAGCGGTCCTCCGGGACAGGTGAACCCGGCGGAGTTCTTC
v_call: TRBV7-9
clone_size: .
cdr3_length: 16
j_call: TRBJ2-1
d_call: TRBD1

cdr3_aa: CASRSGTSGPEETQYF
cdr3_nt: TGTGCCAGCAGATCCGGGACTAGCGGGCCAGAGGAGACCCAGTACTTC
v_call: TRBV5-4
clone_size: once
cdr3_length: 16
j_call: TRBJ2-5
d_call: TRBD2

cdr3_aa: CASSPTGLGETQYF
cdr3_nt: TGTGCCAGCAGCCCAACAGGGCTGGGGGAGACCCAGTACTTC
v_call: TRBV7-3
clone_size: .
cdr3_length: 14
j_call: TRBJ2-5
d_call: .

cdr3_aa: CASSREFSYEQYF
cdr3_nt: TGTGCCAGCAGCCGGGAGTTCTCCTACGAGCAGTACTTC
v_call: TRBV11-2
clone_size: .
cdr3_length: 13
j_call: TRBJ2-7
d_call: .

cdr3_aa: CASSFADGGYEQYF
cdr3_nt: TGTGCCAGCAGCTTCGCGGACGGTGGCTACGAGCAGTACTTC
v_call: TRBV7-2
clone_size: once
cdr3_length: 14
j_call: TRBJ2-7
d_call: .

cdr3_aa: CGVWGTSGGNEQFF
cdr3_nt: TGCGGAGTTTGGGGGACTAGCGGGGGAAATGAGCAGTTCTTC
v_call: TRBV29-1
clone_size: once
cdr3_length: 14
j_call: TRBJ2-1
d_call: TRBD2

cdr3_aa: CASSQQGFGEQYF
cdr3_nt: TGTGCCAGCAGCCAACAGGGTTTTGGCGAGCAGTACTTC
v_call: TRBV14
clone_size: .
cdr3_length: 13
j_call: TRBJ2-7
d_call: .

cdr3_aa: CASRGQGTGELFF
cdr3_nt: TGTGCCAGCAGAGGACAAGGCACCGGGGAGCTGTTTTTT
v_call: TRBV2
clone_size: .
cdr3_length: 13
j_call: TRBJ2-2
d_call: .

cdr3_aa: CASSLAVGLGADTQYF
cdr3_nt: TGTGCCAGCAGCTTGGCCGTAGGCTTGGGGGCAGATACGCAGTATTTT
v_call: TRBV5-4
clone_size: .
cdr3_length: 16
j_call: TRBJ2-3
d_call: .

cdr3_aa: CATLSGTDYNEQFF
cdr3_nt: TGTGCCACCTTATCCGGGACAGACTACAATGAGCAGTTCTTC
v_call: TRBV28
clone_size: .
cdr3_length: 14
j_call: TRBJ2-1
d_call: TRBD1

cdr3_aa: CASSPTGVQETQYF
cdr3_nt: TGTGCCAGCTCACCAACGGGGGTGCAAGAGACCCAGTACTTC
v_call: TRBV18
clone_size: .
cdr3_length: 14
j_call: TRBJ2-5
d_call: .

cdr3_aa: CSAFWTMGYTF
cdr3_nt: TGCAGTGCTTTCTGGACTATGGGCTACACCTTC
v_call: TRBV20-1
clone_size: .
cdr3_length: 11
j_call: TRBJ1-2
d_call: .

cdr3_aa: CASRISSTGPYGYTF
cdr3_nt: TGTGCCAGCAGGATAAGTTCGACGGGACCGTATGGCTACACCTTC
v_call: TRBV6-1
clone_size: .
cdr3_length: 15
j_call: TRBJ1-2
d_call: .

cdr3_aa: CASIQRGSGEAFF
cdr3_nt: TGTGCCAGCATTCAAAGGGGGTCTGGGGAAGCTTTCTTT
v_call: TRBV5-6
clone_size: .
cdr3_length: 13
j_call: TRBJ1-1
d_call: .

cdr3_aa: CASSLAGKETQYF
cdr3_nt: TGTGCCAGCAGTTTAGCGGGGAAAGAGACCCAGTACTTC
v_call: TRBV7-9
clone_size: .
cdr3_length: 13
j_call: TRBJ2-5
d_call: TRBD2

cdr3_aa: CASSLAGGLNEQFF
cdr3_nt: TGTGCCAGCAGTCTAGCGGGGGGGCTCAATGAGCAGTTCTTC
v_call: TRBV2
clone_size: .
cdr3_length: 14
j_call: TRBJ2-1
d_call: TRBD2

cdr3_aa: CASSPSPAGGGETQYF
cdr3_nt: TGTGCCAGCAGCCCTTCCCCCGCGGGAGGAGGAGAGACCCAGTACTTC
v_call: TRBV5-4
clone_size: .
cdr3_length: 16
j_call: TRBJ2-5
d_call: TRBD2

cdr3_aa: CASGSTVQETQYF
cdr3_nt: TGTGCCAGCGGCTCGACTGTCCAAGAGACCCAGTACTTC
v_call: TRBV6-1
clone_size: .
cdr3_length: 13
j_call: TRBJ2-5
d_call: .

cdr3_aa: CASSLGGGSLDEQYF
cdr3_nt: TGTGCCAGCTCACTTGGAGGGGGTAGCCTCGACGAGCAGTACTTC
v_call: TRBV28
clone_size: .
cdr3_length: 15
j_call: TRBJ2-7
d_call: .

cdr3_aa: CSVEGGSPGYEQYF
cdr3_nt: TGCAGCGTTGAAGGGGGCTCTCCCGGCTACGAGCAGTACTTC
v_call: TRBV29-1
clone_size: .
cdr3_length: 14
j_call: TRBJ2-7
d_call: .

cdr3_aa: CATSHDRSGYTF
cdr3_nt: TGTGCCACATCCCACGACAGAAGTGGCTACACCTTC
v_call: TRBV6-5
clone_size: .
cdr3_length: 12
j_call: TRBJ1-2
d_call: .

cdr3_aa: CASSAQGPNQPQHF
cdr3_nt: TGTGCCAGTTCGGCCCAAGGGCCCAATCAGCCCCAGCATTTT
v_call: TRBV6-6
clone_size: .
cdr3_length: 14
j_call: TRBJ1-5
d_call: .

cdr3_aa: CASRYSTDTQYF
cdr3_nt: TGTGCCAGCAGGTATAGCACAGATACGCAGTATTTT
v_call: TRBV7-9
clone_size: .
cdr3_length: 12
j_call: TRBJ2-3
d_call: .

cdr3_aa: CASSVAPLGEAFF
cdr3_nt: TGTGCCAGCAGCGTAGCTCCGTTGGGTGAAGCTTTCTTT
v_call: TRBV9
clone_size: .
cdr3_length: 13
j_call: TRBJ1-1
d_call: .

cdr3_aa: CASSSLTGGRVNTGELFF
cdr3_nt: TGTGCCAGCAGCTCACTCACGGGGGGTAGGGTAAACACCGGGGAGCTGTTTTTT
v_call: TRBV5-6
clone_size: .
cdr3_length: 18
j_call: TRBJ2-2
d_call: TRBD2

cdr3_aa: CASSYREEIPPQHF
cdr3_nt: TGTGCCAGCAGTTATCGGGAGGAAATCCCGCCCCAGCATTTT
v_call: TRBV6-5
clone_size: .
cdr3_length: 14
j_call: TRBJ1-5
d_call: .

cdr3_aa: CASSYSLNGWAFF
cdr3_nt: TGTGCCAGCAGTTACTCCCTGAACGGTTGGGCTTTCTTT
v_call: TRBV6-5
clone_size: .
cdr3_length: 13
j_call: TRBJ1-1
d_call: .

cdr3_aa: CASSQGPHGPWQYF
cdr3_nt: TGTGCCAGCAGCCAGGGACCCCACGGGCCGTGGCAGTACTTC
v_call: TRBV11-2
clone_size: .
cdr3_length: 14
j_call: TRBJ2-7
d_call: .

cdr3_aa: CASSFERNTDTQYF
cdr3_nt: TGTGCCAGCAGCTTTGAGCGAAACACAGATACGCAGTATTTT
v_call: TRBV5-4
clone_size: .
cdr3_length: 14
j_call: TRBJ2-3
d_call: .

cdr3_aa: CASSQRVSGGASTDTQYF
cdr3_nt: TGTGCCAGCAGCCAGCGGGTTAGCGGGGGGGCTAGCACAGATACGCAGTATTTT
v_call: TRBV7-8
clone_size: .
cdr3_length: 18
j_call: TRBJ2-3
d_call: TRBD2

cdr3_aa: CAISESRYEQYF
cdr3_nt: TGTGCCATCAGTGAGTCCCGGTACGAGCAGTACTTC
v_call: TRBV10-3
clone_size: few
cdr3_length: 12
j_call: TRBJ2-7
d_call: .

cdr3_aa: CASSPPGGDEEQYF
cdr3_nt: TGTGCCAGCAGTCCCCCGGGCGGGGATGAAGAGCAGTACTTC
v_call: TRBV6-5
clone_size: once
cdr3_length: 14
j_call: TRBJ2-7
d_call: .

cdr3_aa: CASSLLVLGDYGYTF
cdr3_nt: TGCGCCAGCAGCTTACTAGTGCTGGGGGACTATGGCTACACCTTC
v_call: TRBV5-1
clone_size: few
cdr3_length: 15
j_call: TRBJ1-2
d_call: .

cdr3_aa: CASSRDGLPKNIQYF
cdr3_nt: TGTGCCAGCAGCAGGGACGGGCTACCCAAAAACATTCAGTACTTC
v_call: TRBV7-9
clone_size: medium-sized
cdr3_length: 15
j_call: TRBJ2-4
d_call: .

cdr3_aa: CASSRGYEQFF
cdr3_nt: TGTGCCAGCAGCAGGGGCTACGAGCAGTTCTTC
v_call: TRBV11-3
clone_size: .
cdr3_length: 11
j_call: TRBJ2-1
d_call: .

cdr3_aa: CASSDWTSGAQETQYF
cdr3_nt: TGTGCCAGCAGTGACTGGACTAGCGGGGCCCAAGAGACCCAGTACTTC
v_call: TRBV2
clone_size: .
cdr3_length: 16
j_call: TRBJ2-5
d_call: TRBD2

cdr3_aa: CASSGIPLAGGTGELFF
cdr3_nt: TGCGCCAGCAGTGGGATACCACTAGCGGGAGGTACCGGGGAGCTGTTTTTT
v_call: TRBV5-1
clone_size: .
cdr3_length: 17
j_call: TRBJ2-2
d_call: TRBD2

cdr3_aa: CASSPDPGQGTHEQFF
cdr3_nt: TGTGCCAGCTCACCAGATCCGGGACAGGGGACCCATGAGCAGTTCTTC
v_call: TRBV18
clone_size: few
cdr3_length: 16
j_call: TRBJ2-1
d_call: TRBD1

cdr3_aa: CASSPGWYSLNTEAFF
cdr3_nt: TGTGCCAGCAGCCCTGGCTGGTACAGCTTGAACACTGAAGCTTTCTTT
v_call: TRBV9
clone_size: .
cdr3_length: 16
j_call: TRBJ1-1
d_call: .

cdr3_aa: CASSARLGGGSDTQYF
cdr3_nt: TGTGCCAGCTCGGCCCGGCTTGGGGGGGGCTCAGATACGCAGTATTTT
v_call: TRBV11-2
clone_size: .
cdr3_length: 16
j_call: TRBJ2-3
d_call: .

cdr3_aa: CASTDSVAAGGYTF
cdr3_nt: TGTGCCAGCACCGATTCCGTGGCCGCTGGGGGCTACACCTTC
v_call: TRBV6-5
clone_size: .
cdr3_length: 14
j_call: TRBJ1-2
d_call: .

cdr3_aa: CASSPRGGIETQYF
cdr3_nt: TGTGCCAGCAGCCCCCGGGGGGGAATAGAGACCCAGTACTTC
v_call: TRBV5-8
clone_size: few
cdr3_length: 14
j_call: TRBJ2-5
d_call: TRBD2

cdr3_aa: CASYRDYQPQHF
cdr3_nt: TGTGCCAGTTACAGGGATTATCAGCCCCAGCATTTT
v_call: TRBV28
clone_size: .
cdr3_length: 12
j_call: TRBJ1-5
d_call: .

cdr3_aa: CSVGGPGQETQYF
cdr3_nt: TGCAGCGTTGGGGGGCCCGGTCAGGAGACCCAGTACTTC
v_call: TRBV29-1
clone_size: .
cdr3_length: 13
j_call: TRBJ2-5
d_call: .